This T cell receptor (beta chain) came from a study of blood T cell repertoires in COVID-19 (dated by TCRdb to the early 2020s). Study-level background: ImmuneRACE Cohort 3 recovered participants were defined by two consecutive negative NP/OP PCR tests, healthcare professional clearance, or symptom resolution. Samples were obtained from the ongoing ImmuneRACE study (first 160 participants) and from roughly 1,300 subjects provided by 6 global collaborators. The material from the prospective study consisted of cDNA or gDNA derived from T cells, B-cell-depleted T cells, or PBMCs. Collaborator samples came from the United States, Italy and Spain and covered acute and convalescent phases of COVID-19. A de-identified subject ID, COVID-19 status, age in years and sex were almost always included in the sample metadata. The repertoires were made available in a free public database intended to serve as a resource for research on the immune response to SARS-CoV-2. HLA class I and class II types, where available, came from metadata supplied by the sample provider rather than from assay-based typing. The dataset comprised deeply sampled blood TCRbeta repertoires from subjects exposed to, actively infected with, or recovered from COVID-19.

Participants in the prospective study were aged roughly 18 to 89 years, lived in more than 20 United States geographic areas, and enrolled through a virtual design. To assign participants to cohorts, the prospective study relied on clinical history that participants themselves reported in a screening survey and a study questionnaire. Mobile phlebotomists in the prospective study collected whole blood, serum and a nasopharyngeal or oropharyngeal swab from every participant. Additional blood draws and questionnaires over an approximately 2-month period could optionally be provided by prospective study participants. Prospective study blood samples were shipped either frozen or at room temperature before DNA extraction. V is cut back by 7 bases and J by 4 bases, with 10 bases in the junction unmatched. The CDR3 has 15 amino acids, counting the end cysteine and phenylalanine. The sequence is cut down to CDR3 DNA, 45 bases in frame from base 1. The germline V gene (reference sequence) sets CDR1 to MNHEY and CDR2 to SMNVEV.

Details on this clone: Its target antigen remains unknown. No qualities accompany the bases; no much larger clone lies one base away.

TCRbeta CDR3 regions were amplified from genomic DNA by means of the immunoSEQ Assay, a bias-controlled multiplex PCR. The original methods were these. The number of nucleated cells in each sample was estimated by amplification of reference gene primers within the assay. Sequence reads were collapsed and filtered to measure the absolute abundance of every unique TCRbeta CDR3 rearrangement. For each sample, productive Simpson clonality was calculated as the square root of Simpson's diversity index across productive rearrangements. TCRdb took this table from immuneACCESS and kept in-frame rearrangements with V and J called. Such tables lack part of the clones; where checked against another copy, unresolved V genes explain under half of the gap, and the rest is unexplained. V and J calls and clone size come straight from that table; D and trimming were deduced from the DNA. This sample gives about 360,000 clones in total; around 87% of them show up just once. Roughly 1.9% of the sample belongs to the ten largest clones.

The full study reports these points: How much clinical and demographic metadata was included differed by source and by participant, and the metadata was provided uncurated.

The specimen sequenced was PBMCs or T cells enriched from blood (not recorded which). The TCR sequence derives from a man aged 40-49 years in a cohort exposed to, infected with or recovered from COVID-19 (not recorded which). The V and J segments used are TRBV27 and TRBJ2-1, and 7 junctional nucleotides match TRBD1. The CDR3 reads CASKIRGLGYNEQFF. The bases are TGTGCCAGCAAGATAAGGGGGCTAGGATACAATGAGCAGTTCTTC.